This T cell receptor (beta chain) was captured by sequencing in a study of blood T cell repertoires in COVID-19. Overall study context: COVID-19 samples from acute and convalescent phases originated in the United States, Italy and Spain. Sources were T cells, B-cell-depleted T cells, or PBMCs; the material itself was cDNA or gDNA.

V was cut by 3 bases and J by 11 bases, with 13 bases left in between. The CDR3 runs 12 residues. Germline loops: CDR1 MDHEN, CDR2 SYDVKM. Generated by immunoSEQ multiplex PCR, the TCRdb table keeps only in-frame clones and is missing some. The sample has about 80,000 clones; around 85% are singletons. This sequence originates from a man aged 30-40 years with acute or convalescent COVID-19. The chain recombines TRBV28 with TRBJ1-1; no definite D call. Sequences were obtained from peripheral blood. In nucleotides, the CDR3 is TGTGCCAGCAGTTTGCCCGGGAAGAGGGCTTTCTTT. It specifies CASSLPGKRAFF.